The clone carrying this TCR beta chain was detected ten times or more. Antigen specificity is unknown. It was with unique molecular identifiers that the TCRbeta library was prepared. TCRdb used MiXCR to reprocess the PCR reads, holding one entry per CDR3 protein. The sample has 200,000 to 250,000 distinct CDR3 sequences, about 8.7% seen once; the top ten hold approximately 34%. These data come from a study of T-cell reconstitution after alpha-beta-depleted transplantation in children. Study-level findings and limits: About two months after transplant, alpha-beta T cells reportedly came from several hundred expanded graft clones. Elevated TCRbeta diversity at day 60 was traced, in some patients, to surviving recipient T cells and thymic progenitors. From newly produced T cells came most of the T-cell counts and diversity one year after transplant.

Germline CDR1 reads SEHNR; CDR2 reads FQNEAQ (reference sequence). The V segment lost 4 bases and the J segment 0 bases; nucleotides outside the gene matches: 5. This CDR3 has 17 amino acids. The sequenced sample was PBMCs, mostly from graft donor cells, obtained 360 days after TCRalphabeta/CD19-depleted stem cell transplant. The chain uses TRBV7-9 and TRBJ2-1, with TRBD2 matching 11 bases. This TCR was sampled from a male patient aged 2 to 9 who had a stem cell transplant for acute myeloid leukemia, so the T cells may come from the graft donor. The CDR3 spells CASSSRLAGFSYNEQFF. The CDR3 DNA sequence: TGTGCCAGCAGCTCGAGACTAGCGGGGTTCTCCTACAATGAGCAGTTCTTC.